This TCR beta chain was found in a study of spatial heterogeneity in lung cancer. The germline gives CDR1 LGHDT, CDR2 YNNKEL (reference sequence). The CDR3 has 15 amino acids. V was cut by 0 bases and J by 3 bases, with 9 bases left in between. TCRdb passed the 5' RACE reads through MiXCR, listing each CDR3 protein once. The sample contains around 100,000 distinct CDR3 sequences, about a tenth of which appear only once. Time point given: blood at routine non-recurrence follow-up after resection. Whole RNA, which was extracted from tumor, nontumor lung tissue or frozen PBMC, was sequenced without any cell sorting.

The rearrangement uses TRBV3-1 and TRBJ1-5, with D perhaps TRBD1 (5 bases). Sequences were derived from PBMCs, sampled at follow-up. The receptor was derived from a female donor with early-stage non-small cell lung cancer. This CDR3 reads CASSQDPGINQPQHF. Here the CDR3 DNA reads TGTGCCAGCAGCCAAGATCCAGGGATCAATCAGCCCCAGCATTTT.